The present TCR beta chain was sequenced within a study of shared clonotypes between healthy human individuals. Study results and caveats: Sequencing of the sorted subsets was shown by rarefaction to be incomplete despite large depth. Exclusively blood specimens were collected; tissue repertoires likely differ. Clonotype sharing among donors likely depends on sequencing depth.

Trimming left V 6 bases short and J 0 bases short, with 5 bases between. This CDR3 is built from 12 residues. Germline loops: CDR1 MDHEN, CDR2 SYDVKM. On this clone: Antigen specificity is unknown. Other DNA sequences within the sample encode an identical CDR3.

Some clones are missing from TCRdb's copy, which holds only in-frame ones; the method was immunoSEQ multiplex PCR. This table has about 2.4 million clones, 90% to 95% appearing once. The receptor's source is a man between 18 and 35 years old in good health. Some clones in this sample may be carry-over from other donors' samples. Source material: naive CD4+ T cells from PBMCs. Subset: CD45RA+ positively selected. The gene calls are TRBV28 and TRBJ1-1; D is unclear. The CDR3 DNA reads TGTGCCAGCAGGCCCTTGAACACTGAAGCTTTCTTT. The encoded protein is CASRPLNTEAFF. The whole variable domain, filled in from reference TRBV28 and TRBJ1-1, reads DVKVTQSSRYLVKRTGEKVFLECVQDMDHENMFWYRQDPGLGLRLIYFSYDVKMKEKGDIPEGYSVSREKKERFSLILESASTNQTSMYLCASRPLNTEAFFGQGTRLTVV.